A selection of T cell receptor beta chains follows, all from one sample in a study of T cell repertoires in cytomegalovirus infection. What these receptors recognize is not known. TCRdb reprocessed the reads via MiXCR and lists one record per CDR3 protein. This sample has 700,000 to 950,000 distinct CDR3 sequences, with around a third found just once. The starting material was cultured CD8+ T cells from PBMCs, obtained from culture after CMV antigen stimulation. The receptors originated from a human donor in good health (CMV status not recorded). Some clones in this sample may be carry-over from other donors' samples. CDR3s include the opening cysteine and the closing phenylalanine or tryptophan. D genes are given only for firm matches. Clone size appears in some rows only: once, few, many, or a class for an expanded clone.

TRBJ1-6 TRBV7-9 few . TGTGCCAGCAGCTTGGAGGGCCATAATTCACCCCTCCACTTT CASSLEGHNSPLHF
TRBJ2-1 TRBV6-5 . . TGTGCCAGCAGTTATGGGGGGAGGCCTTCGGATGAGCAGTTCTTC CASSYGGRPSDEQFF
TRBJ1-2 TRBV10-3 . . TGTGCCATCAGTGAGTCGGGGCAGGGCGGCCCTGTCTACACCTTC CAISESGQGGPVYTF
TRBJ2-1 TRBV14 . . TGTGCCAGCAGCCTCCAACCAGCCAATGAGCAGTTCTTC CASSLQPANEQFF
TRBJ2-1 TRBV10-3 . TRBD2 TGTGCCATCAGTGAGTCAATAGCGGGGGAGTCCTACAATGAGCAGTTCTTC CAISESIAGESYNEQFF
TRBJ1-1 TRBV19 . . TGTGCCAGTACCCCCCGACCGTCCTTTGAAGCTTTCTTT CASTPRPSFEAFF
TRBJ1-2 TRBV10-3 few . TGTGCCATCAGTGAGTCTGCAGCCTCTAACTATGGCTACACCTTC CAISESAASNYGYTF
TRBJ1-5 TRBV6-5 few . TGTGCCAGCGCGCAGGAGTGGAGCAATCAGCCCCAGCATTTT CASAQEWSNQPQHF
TRBJ1-5 TRBV10-2 . . TGCGCCGGCACGGGGAGTAGCAATCAGCCCCAGCATTTT CAGTGSSNQPQHF
TRBJ2-1 TRBV7-9 . . TGTGCCAGCAGCCTAGTCCTACCCTTCGTTGAGCAGTTCTTC CASSLVLPFVEQFF
TRBJ2-5 TRBV7-6 few TRBD2 TGTGCCAGCAGCTCTCTCTTAGCGGGGGGTCTGGAGACCCAGTACTTC CASSSLLAGGLETQYF
TRBJ2-1 TRBV12-3/TRBV12-4 few . TGTGCCAGCATGCGGGACAGCCACCGGGGGCCACTCTACAATGAGCAGTTCTTC CASMRDSHRGPLYNEQFF
TRBJ2-3 TRBV27 . . TGTGCCAGCAGTTCTAGCGTCGGGTTCCCAGATACGCAGTATTTT CASSSSVGFPDTQYF
TRBJ2-7 TRBV29-1 . . TGTAGCGTTGAAGGCCGGGACAACTACGAGCAGTACTTC CSVEGRDNYEQYF
TRBJ2-1 TRBV4-1 once TRBD1 TGCGCCAGCAGTCGAGCGACAGGGGGCTCCTACAATGAGCAGTTCTTC CASSRATGGSYNEQFF
TRBJ2-7 TRBV7-2 many TRBD2 TGTGCCAGCAGCTCAGGGAGCGGGGTCTACCACGAGCAGTACTTC CASSSGSGVYHEQYF
TRBJ1-1 TRBV7-9 . . TGTGCCAGCAGACAAACAGGGAGTTATACTGAAGCTTTCTTT CASRQTGSYTEAFF
TRBJ1-2 TRBV6-2/TRBV6-3 . . TGTGCCAGCAGTTACCTCGACAGCAACTATGGCTACACCTTC CASSYLDSNYGYTF
TRBJ2-7 TRBV7-8 . . TGTGCCAGCAGCTTACCTAGGCAACCCTACGAGCAGTACTTC CASSLPRQPYEQYF
TRBJ2-7 TRBV7-2 . . TGTGCCAGCAGCTCCCCCCTAAGACACCCGATCCAGGGCTACGAGCAGTACTTC CASSSPLRHPIQGYEQYF
TRBJ1-5 TRBV19 few . TGTGCCAGTAGTATACTTCCCCTTCCCGACCAGCCCCAGCATTTT CASSILPLPDQPQHF
TRBJ1-5 TRBV27 . . TGTGCCAGCAGTTTTCAACAGGGTAGGGCCCAGCATTTT CASSFQQGRAQHF
TRBJ2-1 TRBV7-6 few TRBD2 TGTGCCAGCAGCTTATATCCCCTCGGGGGCGGGAGGTCGGGTAGACACAATGAGCAGTTCTTC CASSLYPLGGGRSGRHNEQFF
TRBJ2-7 TRBV27 . . TGTGCCAGCAGTTTATCCCCGGAGGGCTCCTACGAGCAGTACTTC CASSLSPEGSYEQYF
TRBJ1-3 TRBV29-1 once TRBD1 TGCAGCGCTCTCGACAGGGGCTCTGGAAACACCATATATTTT CSALDRGSGNTIYF
TRBJ2-3 TRBV7-6 many TRBD1 TGTGCCAGCAGCTTAACAGGGGGTGACACAGATACGCAGTATTTT CASSLTGGDTDTQYF
TRBJ1-6 TRBV4-1 few TRBD1 TGCGCCAGCAGCCAACCGGACAGGGGGCTAGGGCCCCTCCACTTT CASSQPDRGLGPLHF
TRBJ2-5 TRBV20-1 few TRBD2 TGCGCCGGGGAGGGTTTAGCGGGGACCGGGACCCAGTACTTC CAGEGLAGTGTQYF
TRBJ2-1 TRBV27 many . TGTGCCAGCAGCTTGAGTATCTACAATGAGCAGTTCTTC CASSLSIYNEQFF
TRBJ1-2 TRBV5-6 few . TGTGCCAGCAGCTCGGGCGGCAGGGTGGGAAACTATGGCTACACCTTC CASSSGGRVGNYGYTF
TRBJ1-1 TRBV6-2/TRBV6-3 . . TGTGCCAGCAGTTACTCGATTGCCCGGGACAAGATGAACACTGAAGCTTTCTTT CASSYSIARDKMNTEAFF
TRBJ2-3 TRBV7-6 . . TGTGCCAGCAGCTTATTAACAGAGGCTTACACAGATACGCAGTATTTT CASSLLTEAYTDTQYF
TRBJ1-5 TRBV2 . . TGTGCCAGCAAGGACAGTCTCAATCAGCCCCAGCATTTT CASKDSLNQPQHF
TRBJ2-2 TRBV20-1 . . TGCAGTGCTAGAGCGTCACAGTATCACGGGGAGCTGTTTTTT CSARASQYHGELFF
TRBJ1-1 TRBV7-6 many TRBD1 TGTGCCAGCAGCCCCCAGGGGGGAAACACTGAAGCTTTCTTT CASSPQGGNTEAFF
TRBJ2-7 TRBV4-2 . . TGTGCCAGCAGCCAAGAGGCTCTGCCGAGCTCCTACGAGCAGTACTTC CASSQEALPSSYEQYF
TRBJ1-1 TRBV7-3 . . TGTGCCAGCAGCTTATATAAGACACTTGACACTGAAGCTTTCTTT CASSLYKTLDTEAFF